The T cell receptor beta chain described here comes from a study of blood T cell repertoires in COVID-19. Study-wide context: Sites across the United States, Italy and Spain contributed samples from acute and convalescent COVID-19. T cells, B-cell-depleted T cells, or PBMCs supplied cDNA or gDNA.

Only one count was recorded for this clone. Using immunoSEQ multiplex PCR, the repertoire was profiled, and TCRdb retains in-frame clones only, with some absent. The table lists 35,000 to 45,000 clones, 88% of them singletons, with 2% to 2.5% in the top ten. The CDR3 loop spans 13 amino acids. The V and J ends lost 1 base and 5 bases respectively, with 9 bases between them. Germline V gene data show CDR1 as SGHAT and CDR2 as FQNNGV. This receptor was identified in a human donor in a cohort sampled during active COVID-19. Sequenced sample: peripheral blood. The gene calls are TRBV11-2 and TRBJ2-7, with D possibly TRBD1 on 5 matching bases. DNA of the CDR3: TGTGCCAGCAGCTTAGCCGGACACCACGAGCAGTACTTC. It is translated as CASSLAGHHEQYF.